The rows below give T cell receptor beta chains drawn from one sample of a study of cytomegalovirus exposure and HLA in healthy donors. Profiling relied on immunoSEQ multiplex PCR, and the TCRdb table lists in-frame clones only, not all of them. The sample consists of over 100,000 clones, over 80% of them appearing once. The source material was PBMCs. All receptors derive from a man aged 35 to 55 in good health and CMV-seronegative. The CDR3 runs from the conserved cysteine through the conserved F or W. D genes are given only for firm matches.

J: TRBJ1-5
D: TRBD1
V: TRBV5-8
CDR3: CASSLTGYQPQHF

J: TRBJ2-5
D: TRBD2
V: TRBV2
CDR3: CAFSGGGETQYF

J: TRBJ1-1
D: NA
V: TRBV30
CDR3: CAWSVSRGDTEAFF

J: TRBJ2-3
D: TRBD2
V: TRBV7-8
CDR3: CASSLSNSGGRSSTDTQYF

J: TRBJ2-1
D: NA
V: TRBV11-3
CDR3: CASSLDRDIPDEQFF

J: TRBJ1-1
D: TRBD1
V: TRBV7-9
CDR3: CASSFGQVGTEAFF

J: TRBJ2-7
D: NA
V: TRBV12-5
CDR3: CASGLVGAYEQYF

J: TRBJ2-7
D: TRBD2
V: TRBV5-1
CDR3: CASSGGLAGYEQYF

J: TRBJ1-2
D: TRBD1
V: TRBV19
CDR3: CASSIVIGDSLYGYTF

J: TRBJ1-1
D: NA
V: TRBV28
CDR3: CASSPPHRRVGTEAFF

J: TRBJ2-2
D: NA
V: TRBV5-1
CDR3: CASSWETNTGELFF

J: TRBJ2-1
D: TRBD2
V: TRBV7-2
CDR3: CASSLGAAGTSGGNEQFF

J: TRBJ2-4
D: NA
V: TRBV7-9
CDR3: CASSLAYRGTKNIQYF

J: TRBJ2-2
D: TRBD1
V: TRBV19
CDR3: CASRTGTGGTGELFF

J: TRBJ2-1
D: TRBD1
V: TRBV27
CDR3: CASSTVRTGAYNEQFF

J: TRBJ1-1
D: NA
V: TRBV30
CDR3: CAWSVPAGGTEAFF

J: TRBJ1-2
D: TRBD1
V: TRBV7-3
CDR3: CASSEQGNYGYTF

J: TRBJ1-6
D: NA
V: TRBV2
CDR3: CASSEYTVDNSPLHF

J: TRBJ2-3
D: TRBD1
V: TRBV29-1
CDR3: CSIRGTGIDTQYF

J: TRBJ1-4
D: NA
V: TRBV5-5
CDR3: CASSYPVANEKLFF

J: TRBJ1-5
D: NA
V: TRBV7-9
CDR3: CASSPRQPRHPQPQHF

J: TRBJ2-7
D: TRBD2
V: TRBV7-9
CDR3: CASSSGTNSYEQYF

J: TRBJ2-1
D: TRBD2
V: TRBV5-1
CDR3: CASSPTAGVIYNEQFF

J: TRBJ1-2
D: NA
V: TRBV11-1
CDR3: CASSKGQYLNYGYTF

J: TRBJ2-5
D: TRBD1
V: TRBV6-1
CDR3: CASSDPLDRGQETQYF

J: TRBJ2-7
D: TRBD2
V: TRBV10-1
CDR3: CASRDGTAVGGTYEQYF

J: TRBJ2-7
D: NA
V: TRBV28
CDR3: CASRARGGRYEQYF

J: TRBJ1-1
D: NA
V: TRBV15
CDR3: CATSPRSGNTEAFF

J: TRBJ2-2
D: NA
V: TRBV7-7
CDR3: CASSLQDSSTGELFF

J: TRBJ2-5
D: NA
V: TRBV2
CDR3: CASSEPEGLGGQETQYF

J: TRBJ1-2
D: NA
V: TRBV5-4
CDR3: CASSLDRNYGYTF